This record covers a single T cell receptor (beta chain). Random hexamers primed reverse transcription of about 0.5 to 1 ug RNA. TCRdb itself ran the immunoSEQ multiplex PCR reads through MiXCR, one entry per CDR3 protein. Here the sample spans about 280,000 distinct CDR3 sequences, 70% to 90% being singletons. The data are from a study of CD8 T cells in Susac syndrome. The V end was cut by 7 bases, the J end by 7 bases, with 9 bases between. The CDR3 covers 11 residues. The germline CDR1 and CDR2 sequences are SGHAT and FQNNGV. Material for sequencing was CD8+ T cells from PBMCs. V usage is TRBV11-2 and J usage is TRBJ2-3; a weak D match, TRBD2 (5 bases). The TCR sequence derives from a human donor with multiple sclerosis. The CDR3: CASTTGNTQYF. The DNA for the CDR3 is TGTGCCAGCACAACGGGGAATACGCAGTATTTT. The full variable domain, rest sourced from reference TRBV11-2 and TRBJ2-3, is EAGVAQSPRYKIIEKRQSVAFWCNPISGHATLYWYQQILGQGPKLLIQFQNNGVVDDSQLPKDRFSAERLKGVDSTLKIQPAKLEDSAVYLCASTTGNTQYFGPGTRLTVL.